These T cell receptor beta chains were read from a single sample in a study of breast tumors, draining lymph nodes, adjacent tissues. TCRdb called the multiplex PCR reads again in MiXCR, with one record for every CDR3 protein. The table records approximately 230,000 distinct CDR3 sequences, roughly a third of them present only once. Sequencing was carried out using axillary lymph node tissue. The receptors shown here come from a female donor with breast cancer. Some clones in this sample may be carry-over from other donors' samples. Each CDR3 is given with its conserved first and last residue. Each record gives: J gene, clone size, D gene, V gene, CDR3 protein, CDR3 DNA. The D gene is left open where the match is weak. Not all rows give a size; the values are once, few, many and, for expanded clones, a class.

TRBJ2-1	many	TRBD2	TRBV6-1	CASKKTTSGSDNEQFF	TGTGCCAGCAAAAAAACCACTAGCGGGAGTGACAATGAGCAGTTCTTC
TRBJ2-1	few	.	TRBV20-1	CSLAGQKGEQFF	TGCAGTCTAGCTGGGCAGAAGGGTGAGCAGTTCTTC
TRBJ2-7	many	.	TRBV2	CASEKGLDAPRQYF	TGTGCCAGCGAGAAGGGTTTGGACGCCCCTCGGCAGTACTTC
TRBJ2-7	once	.	TRBV29-1	CSVDVTSGGEQYF	TGCAGCGTTGATGTCACCTCAGGAGGCGAGCAGTACTTC
TRBJ2-1	.	.	TRBV19	CASSRRTGRAFF	TGTGCCAGTAGTAGGCGGACAGGGAGGGCCTTCTTC
TRBJ2-5	many	.	TRBV29-1	CSVNYRAQETQYF	TGCAGCGTTAATTACAGGGCGCAAGAGACCCAGTACTTC
TRBJ2-2	many	.	TRBV20-1	CSARDRQGSTGELFF	TGCAGTGCTAGAGATCGCCAGGGGAGCACCGGGGAGCTGTTTTTT
TRBJ1-2	.	.	TRBV29-1	CSLARDYGYTF	TGCAGCTTAGCCAGGGATTATGGCTACACCTTC
TRBJ2-7	many	.	TRBV7-9	CASSLEGGEQYF	TGTGCCAGCAGCTTAGAAGGAGGGGAGCAGTACTTC
TRBJ2-5	.	TRBD2	TRBV6-2/TRBV6-3	CASSYGHDRGRVGETQYF	TGTGCCAGCAGTTATGGACACGACCGCGGGAGGGTGGGAGAGACCCAGTACTTC
TRBJ1-5	many	.	TRBV12-5	CASGLPNQPQHF	TGTGCTAGTGGCCTCCCCAATCAGCCCCAGCATTTT
TRBJ1-2	.	TRBD1	TRBV9	CASSPRTGSGYTF	TGTGCCAGCAGCCCTCGGACAGGGAGTGGCTACACCTTC
TRBJ1-3	many	.	TRBV10-3	CAISDSGNTIYF	TGTGCCATCAGTGACTCCGGAAACACCATATATTTT